This TCR beta chain originates from a study of T cell responses to AZD1222 COVID-19 vaccine. This clone appeared once. Its target is not known. The protocol was immunoSEQ multiplex PCR, while the TCRdb copy is restricted to in-frame clones and leaves out a portion. The sample shows about 200,000 clones, about 94% of them seen only once. Study-level findings and limits: An increase in Spike-specific TCR breadth and depth was observed after two AZD1222 doses. Vaccine-associated CD4 TCRs ranged over spike, dominating at 160-218 and 743-854.

Trimming pared 8 bases from V and 5 bases from J, leaving 12 bases between. The CDR3 loop spans 13 amino acids. Germline V gene lookup returns CDR1 SNHLY and CDR2 FYNNEI. The source material was peripheral blood, sampled 28 days after the second AZD1222 dose. The V and J genes are TRBV2 and TRBJ2-2, with a possible D match to TRBD1 (5 bases). The TCR originated in an adult who received the AZD1222 COVID-19 vaccine. The CDR3 spells CASFADRTGELFF. CDR3 in DNA: TGTGCCAGCTTCGCCGACAGAACCGGGGAGCTGTTTTTT.